Listed below are T cell receptor beta chains from one sample, sequenced in a study of blood T cells in healthy people across ages. TCRdb processed the 5' RACE reads anew with MiXCR; each CDR3 protein has one entry. The sample has over 500,000 distinct CDR3 sequences; about 25% are singletons. The same data also went into a second study, on T cells of mothers and their children.

Sequenced: blood. Receptors originate from a boy aged 2 to 9 in good health. CDR3s include the opening cysteine and the closing phenylalanine or tryptophan.

v_call: TRBV5-1
j_call: TRBJ1-5
cdr3_aa: CASSPDGHTNQPQHF

v_call: TRBV7-9
j_call: TRBJ2-5
cdr3_aa: CASSKRANEETQYF

v_call: TRBV20-1
j_call: TRBJ2-5
cdr3_aa: CSASPLLAGDGETQYF

v_call: TRBV15
j_call: TRBJ1-2
cdr3_aa: CATSTARSGYTF

v_call: TRBV6-2/TRBV6-3
j_call: TRBJ2-1
cdr3_aa: CASSLLVYNEQFF

v_call: TRBV6-5
j_call: TRBJ2-7
cdr3_aa: CASKRGQVSYEQYF

v_call: TRBV7-6
j_call: TRBJ2-5
cdr3_aa: CASSLERGARAQYF

v_call: TRBV27
j_call: TRBJ2-1
cdr3_aa: CASSSLGYNEQFF

v_call: TRBV7-9
j_call: TRBJ2-3
cdr3_aa: CASSRAGVSDTQYF

v_call: TRBV20-1
j_call: TRBJ2-2
cdr3_aa: CSAKKRGTGELFF

v_call: TRBV30
j_call: TRBJ2-7
cdr3_aa: CACALGQGYEQYF

v_call: TRBV10-3
j_call: TRBJ2-1
cdr3_aa: CASLGATNEQFF

v_call: TRBV20-1
j_call: TRBJ2-3
cdr3_aa: CSARGYTDTQYF

v_call: TRBV14
j_call: -
cdr3_aa: CASSPEREGTKRSEQFF

v_call: TRBV20-1
j_call: TRBJ1-1
cdr3_aa: CSASRLDRDAEAFF

v_call: TRBV29-1
j_call: TRBJ1-4
cdr3_aa: CSATGFGDEKLFF

v_call: TRBV7-9
j_call: TRBJ2-1
cdr3_aa: CASSLVRELLTGNVNEQFF

v_call: TRBV5-1
j_call: TRBJ2-7
cdr3_aa: CASSLESGGLYEQYF

v_call: TRBV13
j_call: TRBJ2-5
cdr3_aa: CASSETSGRTQETQYF

v_call: TRBV6-6
j_call: TRBJ1-1
cdr3_aa: CATGIEAFF

v_call: TRBV20-1
j_call: -
cdr3_aa: CSASLAAAEQYF

v_call: TRBV20-1
j_call: -
cdr3_aa: CSAGRDRGNEQYF

v_call: TRBV29-1
j_call: TRBJ2-3
cdr3_aa: CSVVVIARTDTQYF

v_call: TRBV29-1
j_call: TRBJ1-1
cdr3_aa: CSVANRNTEAFF

v_call: TRBV7-6
j_call: TRBJ2-5
cdr3_aa: CASRGQAETQYF

v_call: TRBV13
j_call: TRBJ2-5
cdr3_aa: CASRVRQETQYF

v_call: TRBV20-1
j_call: TRBJ2-2
cdr3_aa: CSASDGYGTGELFF

v_call: TRBV19
j_call: TRBJ2-4
cdr3_aa: CASSRLREYQAKNIQYF

v_call: TRBV5-1
j_call: TRBJ1-2
cdr3_aa: CASSVNRERGYTF

v_call: TRBV20-1
j_call: TRBJ2-5
cdr3_aa: CSARAGGNQETQYF

v_call: TRBV12-3/TRBV12-4
j_call: TRBJ1-1
cdr3_aa: CASITRLNTEAFF

v_call: TRBV20-1
j_call: TRBJ2-7
cdr3_aa: CSARRLQETKYF

v_call: TRBV5-6
j_call: TRBJ2-3
cdr3_aa: CASSFKSDTQYF

v_call: TRBV20-1
j_call: TRBJ2-5
cdr3_aa: CSATGQGRQETQYF

v_call: TRBV27
j_call: TRBJ2-7
cdr3_aa: CASSSLRDMGYEQYF

v_call: TRBV14
j_call: TRBJ2-2
cdr3_aa: CASSRGTPTGELFF

v_call: TRBV6-2/TRBV6-3
j_call: TRBJ2-3
cdr3_aa: CASSWPVTFLLAGGTDTQYF

v_call: TRBV19
j_call: -
cdr3_aa: CASSIRLAGFYEQYF

v_call: TRBV12-3/TRBV12-4
j_call: -
cdr3_aa: CASSTPGTSIYEQFF

v_call: TRBV19
j_call: TRBJ1-1
cdr3_aa: CASSGLQGANTEAFF

v_call: TRBV29-1
j_call: TRBJ2-1
cdr3_aa: CSVDYHSYNEQFF

v_call: TRBV6-5
j_call: TRBJ2-1
cdr3_aa: CASRETGAGNEQFF

v_call: TRBV20-1
j_call: TRBJ2-7
cdr3_aa: CSASKGGGAEQYF

v_call: TRBV2
j_call: TRBJ2-4
cdr3_aa: CASGTELARNIQYF

v_call: TRBV7-8
j_call: TRBJ2-1
cdr3_aa: CASSSRTGNNEQFF

v_call: TRBV12-3/TRBV12-4
j_call: -
cdr3_aa: CASSQSGSSIYEQYF

v_call: TRBV6-1
j_call: TRBJ1-4
cdr3_aa: CASSEGAANEKLFF

v_call: TRBV11-2
j_call: TRBJ2-1
cdr3_aa: CASSLGSSGGSYNEQFF

v_call: TRBV4-3
j_call: TRBJ1-4
cdr3_aa: CASSPGHSTNEKLFF

v_call: TRBV7-9
j_call: TRBJ2-1
cdr3_aa: CASSSPGKGLAGGYEQFF

v_call: TRBV2
j_call: -
cdr3_aa: CASSEQLANSYEQYF

v_call: TRBV4-2
j_call: TRBJ2-4
cdr3_aa: CASSKFRRGDIQYF

v_call: TRBV12-3/TRBV12-4
j_call: TRBJ1-1
cdr3_aa: CASCGAGGLMENTEAFF

v_call: TRBV12-3/TRBV12-4
j_call: TRBJ2-5
cdr3_aa: CASSPLTGGRETPYF

v_call: TRBV20-1
j_call: TRBJ1-1
cdr3_aa: CSAREGLAFF